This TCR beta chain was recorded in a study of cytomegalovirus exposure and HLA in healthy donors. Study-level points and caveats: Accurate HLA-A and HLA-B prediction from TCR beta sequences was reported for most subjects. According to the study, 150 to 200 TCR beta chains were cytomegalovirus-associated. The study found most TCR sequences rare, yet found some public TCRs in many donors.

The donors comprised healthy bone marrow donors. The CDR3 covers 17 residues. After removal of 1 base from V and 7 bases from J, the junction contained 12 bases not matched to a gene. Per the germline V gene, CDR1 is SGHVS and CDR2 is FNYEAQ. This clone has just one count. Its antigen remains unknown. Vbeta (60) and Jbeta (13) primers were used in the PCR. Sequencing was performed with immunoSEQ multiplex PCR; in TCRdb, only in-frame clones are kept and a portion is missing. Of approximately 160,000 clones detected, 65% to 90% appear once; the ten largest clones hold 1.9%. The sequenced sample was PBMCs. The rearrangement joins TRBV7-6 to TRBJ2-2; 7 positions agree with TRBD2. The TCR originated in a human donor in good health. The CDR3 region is CASSLGGGDFVHGELFF. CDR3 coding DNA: TGTGCCAGCAGCTTAGGGGGGGGAGACTTTGTCCACGGGGAGCTGTTTTTT.